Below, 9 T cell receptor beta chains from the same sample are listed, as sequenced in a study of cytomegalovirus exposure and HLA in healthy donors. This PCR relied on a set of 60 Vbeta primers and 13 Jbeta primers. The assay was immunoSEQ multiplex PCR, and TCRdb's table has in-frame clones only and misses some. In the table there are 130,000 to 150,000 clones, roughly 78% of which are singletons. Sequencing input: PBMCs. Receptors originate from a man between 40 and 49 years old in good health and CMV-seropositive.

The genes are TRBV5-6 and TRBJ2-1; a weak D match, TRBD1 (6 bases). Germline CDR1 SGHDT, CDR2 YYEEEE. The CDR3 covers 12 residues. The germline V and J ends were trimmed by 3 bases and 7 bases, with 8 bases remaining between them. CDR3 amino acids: CASSYQGNEQFF. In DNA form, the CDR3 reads TGTGCCAGCAGCTACCAGGGGAATGAGCAGTTCTTC.

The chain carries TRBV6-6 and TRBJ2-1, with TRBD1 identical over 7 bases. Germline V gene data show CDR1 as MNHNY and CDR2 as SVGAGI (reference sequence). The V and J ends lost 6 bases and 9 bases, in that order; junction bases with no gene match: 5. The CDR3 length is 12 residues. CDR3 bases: TGTGCCAGCAGCCTCCCAGGGGGTGAGCAGTTCTTC. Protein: CASSLPGGEQFF.

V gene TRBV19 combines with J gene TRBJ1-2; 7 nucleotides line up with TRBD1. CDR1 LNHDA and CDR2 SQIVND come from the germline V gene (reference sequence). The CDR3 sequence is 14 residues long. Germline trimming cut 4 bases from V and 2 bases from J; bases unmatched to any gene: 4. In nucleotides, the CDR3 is TGTGCCAGTAGTAGGAGGGGGCCAAACTATGGCTACACCTTC. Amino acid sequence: CASSRRGPNYGYTF.

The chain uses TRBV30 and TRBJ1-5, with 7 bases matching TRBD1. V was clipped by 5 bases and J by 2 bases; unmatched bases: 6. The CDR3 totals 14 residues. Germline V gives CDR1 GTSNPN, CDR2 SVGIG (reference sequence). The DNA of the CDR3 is TGTGCCTGGGCATCCGGACAGGGCAATCAGCCCCAGCATTTT. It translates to CAWASGQGNQPQHF.

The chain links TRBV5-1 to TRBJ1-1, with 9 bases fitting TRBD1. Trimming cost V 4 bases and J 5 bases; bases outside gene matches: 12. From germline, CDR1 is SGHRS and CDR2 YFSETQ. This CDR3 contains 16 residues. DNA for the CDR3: TGCGCCAGCAGCGCGGACAGGGGAGAGGTTGGTACTGAAGCTTTCTTT. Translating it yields CASSADRGEVGTEAFF.

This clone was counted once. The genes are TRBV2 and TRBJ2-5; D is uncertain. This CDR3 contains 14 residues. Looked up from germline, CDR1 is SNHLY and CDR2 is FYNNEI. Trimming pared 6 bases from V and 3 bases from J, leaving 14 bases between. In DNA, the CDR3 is TGTGCCAGCAGATTGTCTAGGATGGAAGAGACCCAGTACTTC. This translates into CASRLSRMEETQYF.

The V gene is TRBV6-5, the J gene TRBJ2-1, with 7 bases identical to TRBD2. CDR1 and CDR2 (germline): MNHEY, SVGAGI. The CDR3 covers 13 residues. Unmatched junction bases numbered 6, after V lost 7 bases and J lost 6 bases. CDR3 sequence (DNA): TGTGCCAGCACTGGGACGGGGGGCAATGAGCAGTTCTTC. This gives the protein CASTGTGGNEQFF.

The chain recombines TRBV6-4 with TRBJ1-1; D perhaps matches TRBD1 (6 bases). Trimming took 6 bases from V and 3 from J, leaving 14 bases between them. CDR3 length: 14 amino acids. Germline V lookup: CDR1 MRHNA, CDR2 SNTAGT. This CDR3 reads CASSQQGGDTEAFF. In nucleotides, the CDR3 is TGTGCCAGCAGCCAACAGGGAGGGGACACTGAAGCTTTCTTT.

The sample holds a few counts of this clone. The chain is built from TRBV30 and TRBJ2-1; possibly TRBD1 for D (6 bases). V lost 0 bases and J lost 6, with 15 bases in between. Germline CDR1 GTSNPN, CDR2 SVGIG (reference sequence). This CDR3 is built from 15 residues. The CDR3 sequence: CAWSVQAGALNEQFF. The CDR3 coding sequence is TGTGCCTGGAGTGTACAGGCAGGGGCGCTCAATGAGCAGTTCTTC.